The rows below give T cell receptor beta chains drawn from one sample of a study of cytomegalovirus exposure and HLA in healthy donors. This table comes from immunoSEQ multiplex PCR, and its TCRdb copy is limited to in-frame clones, with some not included. The sample records over 150,000 clones, about 63% being singletons. The sequencing sample was made of PBMCs. The receptor source for this set is a middle-aged woman in good health and CMV-seropositive. Each CDR3 is given with its conserved first and last residue. Fields, in order: clone size, V gene, D gene, J gene, CDR3 DNA, CDR3 protein. The D gene is left open where the match is weak. The size entry is marked missing in some rows and otherwise reads once, few, many or a size class.

>few|TRBV7-8|NA|TRBJ2-7
TGTGCCAGCAGCAATCGAACAGGGTGGGGCTACGAGCAGTACTTC
CASSNRTGWGYEQYF
>NA|TRBV19|NA|TRBJ2-1
TGTGCCAGTAGACGGCGGGGACAGTTGAGCTCCTACAATGAGCAGTTCTTC
CASRRRGQLSSYNEQFF
>once|TRBV5-1|TRBD1|TRBJ2-3
TGCGCCAGCAGCTTTCCTATTGTGGGGACAGGGCCCATCACAGATACGCAGTATTTT
CASSFPIVGTGPITDTQYF
>NA|TRBV11-2|TRBD1|TRBJ1-2
TGTGCCAGCAGCACGACAGGGGGCTATGGCTACACCTTC
CASSTTGGYGYTF
>NA|TRBV19|TRBD1|TRBJ1-4
TGTGCCAGTAGTATGACAGGGGGCGAGTATGAAAAACTGTTTTTT
CASSMTGGEYEKLFF
>NA|TRBV25-1|TRBD2|TRBJ2-5
TGTGCCAGCAGTGAATGGCTAGCGGGGTCTGAAGAGACCCAGTACTTC
CASSEWLAGSEETQYF
>NA|TRBV7-9|TRBD1|TRBJ2-7
TGTGCCAGCAGCGTGGACAGGTACGAGCAGTACTTC
CASSVDRYEQYF
>NA|TRBV2|NA|TRBJ2-2
TGTGCCAGCAGTTTCTTAGAGCCCTCGAACACCGGGGAGCTGTTTTTT
CASSFLEPSNTGELFF
>NA|TRBV4-3|NA|TRBJ2-2
TGCGCCAGCAGCCAAGCCTACTATGGTCTGACCGGGGAGCTGTTTTTT
CASSQAYYGLTGELFF
>NA|TRBV5-4|TRBD2|TRBJ2-5
TGTGCCAGCAGCTTGGCTGGCCGCGGGGGGCACCAAGAGACCCAGTACTTC
CASSLAGRGGHQETQYF
>NA|TRBV9|NA|TRBJ2-1
TGTGCCAGCAGCGCCTTCAATGAGCAGTTCTTC
CASSAFNEQFF
>NA|TRBV4-2|NA|TRBJ2-3
TGTGCCAGCAGCCGCGACGACTCTTCTAGCACAGATACGCAGTATTTT
CASSRDDSSSTDTQYF
>NA|TRBV2|TRBD2|TRBJ2-3
TGTGCCTCTGGGACTAGCGGGTTCACAGATACGCAGTATTTT
CASGTSGFTDTQYF
>NA|TRBV5-1|TRBD1|TRBJ1-5
TGCGCCAGCAGCTTGACAGGGGGCCAGCCCCAGCATTTT
CASSLTGGQPQHF
>NA|TRBV19|TRBD1|TRBJ2-3
TGTGCCAGTAGCTGGGACAGGGCCCTAGATACGCAGTATTTT
CASSWDRALDTQYF
>NA|TRBV7-9|NA|TRBJ2-7
TGTGCCAGCAGCTTAGGACAGGACGAGCAGTACTTC
CASSLGQDEQYF
>NA|TRBV5-6|TRBD1|TRBJ1-6
TGTGCCAGCAGCTCCGGGACAGGGGGTAGAGGCGGAGCACCCCTCAACTTT
CASSSGTGGRGGAPLNF
>few|TRBV7-9|TRBD1|TRBJ1-5
TGTGCCAGCAGCGTAGCCGCGGGACAGGGTGGGACTCAGCCCCAGCATTTT
CASSVAAGQGGTQPQHF
>NA|TRBV7-3|NA|TRBJ2-7
TGTGCCAGCAGCTTATTTCAGGGTTCCTACGAGCAGTACTTC
CASSLFQGSYEQYF
>NA|TRBV18|TRBD2|TRBJ2-7
TGTGCCAGCTCACCGGGGGGGGACGAGCAGTACTTC
CASSPGGDEQYF
>NA|TRBV5-1|TRBD1|TRBJ2-1
TGCGCCAGCAGCTCGATATACAGGGGGACCGCGTCCAATGAGCAGTTCTTC
CASSSIYRGTASNEQFF
>NA|TRBV10-3|NA|TRBJ1-5
TGTGCCATCGCCGGCAGGGTGGATCAGCCCCAGCATTTT
CAIAGRVDQPQHF
>NA|TRBV5-1|TRBD1|TRBJ1-4
TGCGCCAGCTCGTCCGGGACAGGGGATGAAAAACTGTTTTTT
CASSSGTGDEKLFF
>NA|TRBV5-1|NA|TRBJ1-4
TGCGCCAGCCACTCAACCGGGGGGGCGGTTGAAAAACTGTTTTTT
CASHSTGGAVEKLFF
>NA|TRBV9|TRBD1|TRBJ1-1
TGTGCCAGCAGCGGACGACAGGGGGCTAGGGGCACTGAAGCTTTCTTT
CASSGRQGARGTEAFF
>NA|TRBV6-6|TRBD1|TRBJ1-2
TGTGCCAGCAGACGACCGGGACAGGGAGAGGAAGACGGCTACACCTTC
CASRRPGQGEEDGYTF
>NA|TRBV25-1|NA|TRBJ1-2
TGTGCCAGCAGTGCTGGGGACAACGCTAACTATGGCTACCCCTTC
CASSAGDNANYGYPF
>NA|TRBV4-3|TRBD1|TRBJ1-1
TGCGCCAGCAGCCAGGCGGGACAGGGGTATGAAGCTTTCTTT
CASSQAGQGYEAFF
>few|TRBV6-4|TRBD1|TRBJ1-1
TGTGCCAGCAGGTACAGGGGAGGTACTGAAGCTTTCTTT
CASRYRGGTEAFF
>NA|TRBV5-1|NA|TRBJ1-4
TGCGCCAGCAGCTGGACAGCAACTAATGAAAAACTGTTTTTT
CASSWTATNEKLFF
>once|TRBV6-6|TRBD1|TRBJ1-2
TGTGCCAGCAGGTATCCGGGACAGGAGAACTATGGCTACACCTTC
CASRYPGQENYGYTF
>few|TRBV5-1|NA|TRBJ1-3
TGCGCCAGCAGCTCAGGTACTGGAAACACCATATATTTT
CASSSGTGNTIYF
>NA|TRBV7-2|TRBD2|TRBJ2-7
TGTGCCAGCAGCCGACGCTTAGCGGGGGGGCAGTACGAGCAGTACTTC
CASSRRLAGGQYEQYF
>NA|TRBV19|TRBD1|TRBJ1-5
TGTGCCAGTAGTATAGATGAGGGGGCTCAGCCCCAGCATTTT
CASSIDEGAQPQHF
>NA|TRBV28|TRBD2|TRBJ2-1
TGTGCCAGCAGTCCCCTAGCGGGCCCCAATGAGCAGTTCTTC
CASSPLAGPNEQFF
>NA|TRBV28|NA|TRBJ2-4
TGTGCCAGCAGTCAGAAAAACATTCAGTACTTC
CASSQKNIQYF
>NA|TRBV6-1|NA|TRBJ1-1
TGTGCCAGCGGGGGGAGACCGAACACTGAAGCTTTCTTT
CASGGRPNTEAFF
>NA|TRBV5-1|TRBD1|TRBJ2-3
TGCGCCAGCGGGCCGGGACAGGAAACAGATACGCAGTATTTT
CASGPGQETDTQYF
>NA|TRBV6-1|NA|TRBJ2-1
TGTGCCAGCAATCCCCTAGCTTCGGTCCGGCAGTTCTTC
CASNPLASVRQFF
>few|TRBV21-1|NA|TRBJ1-6
TGTGCCAGCAGCCCCCAATGGGGGACAGGGGGTTCACCCCTCCACTTT
CASSPQWGTGGSPLHF
>NA|TRBV18|TRBD1|TRBJ2-7
TGTGCCAGCTCACCATTACCGGGACAGGGTATAGAGCAGTACTTC
CASSPLPGQGIEQYF
>NA|TRBV7-9|NA|TRBJ1-2
TGTGCCAGCAGCCCAGGACAGCACTATGGCTACACCTTC
CASSPGQHYGYTF
>few|TRBV5-1|NA|TRBJ2-3
TGCGCCAGCAGCTTGGCAGCGACTAGGGGAGCAGATACGCAGTATTTT
CASSLAATRGADTQYF
>NA|TRBV7-6|TRBD2|TRBJ2-3
TGTGCCAGCAGCTTATACCCGGGACTAGCGGGAGACCCAGATACGCAGTATTTT
CASSLYPGLAGDPDTQYF
>NA|TRBV18|NA|TRBJ1-1
TGTGCCAGCTCACCACCGGGGGGGGCTATGAACACTGAAGCTTTCTTT
CASSPPGGAMNTEAFF
>NA|TRBV4-3|NA|TRBJ2-7
TGCGCCAGCAGCCAAGTCATCACGCAGGGATCCTCCTACGAGCAGTACTTC
CASSQVITQGSSYEQYF
>NA|TRBV9|NA|TRBJ2-7
TGTGCCAGCAGCCCCAGGGGTGACTCCTACGAGCAGTACTTC
CASSPRGDSYEQYF
>NA|TRBV27|NA|TRBJ2-1
TGTGCCAGCAGTTTGTATGACACGAGTTACAATGAGCAGTTCTTC
CASSLYDTSYNEQFF
>NA|TRBV18|NA|TRBJ1-4
TGTGCCAGCTCACAGCGTACGTACGATGAAAAACTGTTTTTT
CASSQRTYDEKLFF
>once|TRBV28|NA|TRBJ2-3
TGTGCCAGCCTCCTCCGGGGGGCCACAGATACGCAGTATTTT
CASLLRGATDTQYF